This entry lists 18 T cell receptor beta chains sequenced from one sample in a study of identical twins. TCRdb ran MiXCR on the 5' RACE reads and lists one entry per CDR3 protein. The data hold fewer than 350,000 distinct CDR3 sequences, with roughly 8.6% observed a single time. Separately, the same data were catalogued under a study of yellow fever vaccine responses in identical twins.

Material: memory (CD45RO+) T cells sorted from blood. These receptors originate from a woman under 30 in good health.

V is TRBV20-1 and J is TRBJ2-1, with a possible D match to TRBD1 (6 bases). CDR1 is DFQATT and CDR2 is SNEGSKA in the germline V gene (reference sequence). The germline V and J ends were trimmed by 6 bases and 8 bases, with 14 bases remaining between them. The CDR3 loop spans 12 amino acids. The CDR3 region has the DNA TGCAGTGCCTCAAGACAGGCGGATGAGCAGTTCTTC. This translates into CSASRQADEQFF.

J is TRBJ2-1 and V is TRBV12-3 or TRBV12-4; weak D call: TRBD2 (5 bases). Trimming pared 5 bases from V and 3 bases from J, leaving 14 bases between. The CDR3 has 15 residues. CDR3 bases: TGTGCCAGCAGTCGAAGACTAAACCACTACAATGAGCAGTTCTTC. Translated, it gives CASSRRLNHYNEQFF.

This clonotype was observed at least ten times. This chain joins TRBV4-2 and TRBJ2-1, with D unresolved. From germline, CDR1 is LGHNA and CDR2 YNFKEQ. V shed 1 base and J shed 0 bases, with 7 bases lying between them. The CDR3 extends over 15 amino acids. The CDR3 bases are TGTGCCAGCAGCCAAGCTGCGAGCTCCTACAATGAGCAGTTCTTC. Its translation is CASSQAASSYNEQFF.

The chain is built from TRBV7-2 and TRBJ2-5; D unclear. Trimming cost V 1 base and J 5 bases, with 8 bases left between them. CDR1 is SGHTA, CDR2 FQGNSA, per germline. The CDR3 consists of 13 residues. The DNA of the CDR3 is TGTGCCAGCAGCTTAGGGGAAGCGGAGACCCAGTACTTC. Residues: CASSLGEAETQYF.

This clonotype was observed a handful of times. The J gene is TRBJ2-7, the V gene TRBV11-3; D possibly matches TRBD1 or TRBD2 (5 bases each). The CDR3 runs 15 residues. V lost 1 base and J lost 2, with 12 bases in between. Per the germline V gene, CDR1 is SGHNT and CDR2 is YENEEA. The CDR3 protein is CASSLGTLGPYEQYF. The CDR3 DNA reads as TGTGCCAGCAGCTTAGGGACACTAGGTCCCTACGAGCAGTACTTC.

Only a few counts were recorded for this clonotype. V usage is TRBV5-6 and J usage is TRBJ1-2; D unresolved. The CDR3 consists of 14 residues. Germline CDR1 SGHDT, CDR2 YYEEEE. The V end was cut by 2 bases, the J end by 4 bases, with 12 bases between. CDR3 DNA sequence: TGTGCCAGCAGCTTTATTAAAGAGGGCTATGGCTACACCTTC. It yields the protein CASSFIKEGYGYTF.

The V call is TRBV27, the J call TRBJ2-2, with D tentatively TRBD2 (6 bases). The CDR3 length is 16 residues. V lost 4 bases to trimming and J lost 5 bases, with 17 bases between them. CDR1 and CDR2 (germline): MNHEY, SMNVEV (reference sequence). The DNA of the CDR3 is TGTGCCAGCAGTTCGATTGGTGGGGGGATTACCGGGGAGCTGTTTTTT. It yields the protein CASSSIGGGITGELFF.

This clonotype has a count of ten or more. The chain carries TRBV3-1 and TRBJ1-6; TRBD1 aligns across 7 bases. CDR3 length equals 14 residues. V was clipped by 5 bases and J by 6 bases; unmatched bases: 4. Germline loops: CDR1 LGHDT, CDR2 YNNKEL (reference sequence). The CDR3 sequence is CASSSGGSNSPLHF. In nucleotides, the CDR3 is TGTGCCAGCAGCTCAGGGGGTAGTAATTCACCCCTCCACTTT.

The J gene is TRBJ2-3, the V gene TRBV3-1; 7 bases map to TRBD2. With 2 bases clipped from V and 0 bases from J, the junction kept 14 bases outside the gene matches. CDR3 length: 19 amino acids. Looked up from germline, CDR1 is LGHDT and CDR2 is YNNKEL (reference sequence). The CDR3 here is CASSQLPPRAGSSTDTQYF. As DNA, the CDR3 is TGTGCCAGCAGCCAACTACCGCCGAGAGCGGGGTCTAGCACAGATACGCAGTATTTT.

The table lists this clonotype with a few counts. The chain is built from TRBV20-1 and TRBJ1-1; no firm D call. The CDR3 is 13 residues long. Germline V CDR1 and CDR2: DFQATT, SNEGSKA (reference sequence). V was shortened by 3 bases and J by 4 bases, with 12 bases between the two germline ends. The CDR3, as DNA: TGCAGTGCTAGCCCCCGCCAACTCACTGAAGCTTTCTTT. Protein sequence: CSASPRQLTEAFF.

This clonotype occurred many times. The chain carries TRBV7-2 and TRBJ2-1; D unclear. CDR1 and CDR2 (germline): SGHTA, FQGNSA. The length of the CDR3 is 15 residues. V gave up 0 bases and J gave up 0 bases, with 6 bases separating them. The CDR3 nucleotides read TGTGCCAGCAGCTTAGCGTGGAGCTCCTACAATGAGCAGTTCTTC. This sequence encodes CASSLAWSSYNEQFF.

This clonotype showed up just a few times. This rearrangement joins TRBV2 to TRBJ1-5, with TRBD1 as a possible D gene (6 bases). V shed 0 bases and J shed 1 base, with 13 bases lying between them. The germline gives CDR1 SNHLY, CDR2 FYNNEI. This CDR3 is built from 17 residues. CDR3 residues: CASSEALDQGSNQPQHF. DNA of the CDR3: TGTGCCAGCAGTGAAGCGCTGGACCAGGGGAGCAATCAGCCCCAGCATTTT.

The chain combines TRBV11-3 with TRBJ2-2, with 13 bases identical to TRBD2. The ends lost 2 bases at V and 4 bases at J; junction bases unmatched: 4. The V gene's germline CDR1 is SGHNT and CDR2 YENEEA. This CDR3 comprises 17 residues. The CDR3 nucleotides read TGTGCCAGCAGCTTAAGTGGACTAGCGGGAGCCACCGGGGAGCTGTTTTTT. Protein product: CASSLSGLAGATGELFF. Variable domain in full (rest from reference TRBV11-3 and TRBJ2-2): EAGVVQSPRYKIIEKKQPVAFWCNPISGHNTLYWYLQNLGQGPELLIRYENEEAVDDSQLPKDRFSAERLKGVDSTLKIQPAELGDSAVYLCASSLSGLAGATGELFFGEGSRLTVL.

V and J are TRBV7-8 and TRBJ2-7, with TRBD2 matching 9 bases. The V gene's germline CDR1 is SGHVS and CDR2 FQNEAQ. Unmatched junction bases numbered 3, after V lost 1 base and J lost 2 bases. The CDR3 runs 15 residues. CDR3 bases: TGTGCCAGCAGCTTAGAGGCTAGCGGGACCTACGAGCAGTACTTC. It is translated as CASSLEASGTYEQYF.

This clonotype has more than one count but fewer than ten. The chain carries TRBV7-9 and TRBJ2-1; possible D gene TRBD2, 5 bases. Germline V gene data show CDR1 as SEHNR and CDR2 as FQNEAQ (reference sequence). V was clipped by 3 bases and J by 6 bases, with 9 bases between them. This CDR3 is 13 amino acids long. The CDR3 loop is CASSFARGNEQFF. Here the CDR3 DNA reads TGTGCCAGCAGCTTTGCTCGGGGCAATGAGCAGTTCTTC.

The sample holds a few counts of this clonotype. This chain joins TRBV20-1 and TRBJ2-1, with 10 bases aligning to TRBD1. The trim removed 0 bases at V and 6 bases at J, leaving 11 bases unmatched. The CDR3 spans 17 residues. Germline V gene sequence: CDR1 DFQATT, CDR2 SNEGSKA (reference sequence). CDR3 sequence reads: CSARDSRRDRGFNEQFF. CDR3 bases: TGCAGTGCTAGAGATTCCCGACGGGACAGGGGTTTCAATGAGCAGTTCTTC.

The rearrangement joins TRBV29-1 to TRBJ1-1; D is unresolved. Germline CDR1 and CDR2: SQVTM and ANQGSEA. This CDR3 is 12 amino acids long. Trimming took off 6 bases at V and 1 base at J, with 9 bases between the two ends. CDR3 amino acids: CSVKQENTEAFF. The CDR3 region has the DNA TGCAGCGTGAAACAAGAGAACACTGAAGCTTTCTTT. Drawing the rest from reference TRBV29-1 and TRBJ1-1, the complete variable domain is SAVISQKPSRDICQRGTSLTIQCQVDSQVTMMFWYRQQPGQSLTLIATANQGSEATYESGFVIDKFPISRPNLTFSTLTVSNMSPEDSSIYLCSVKQENTEAFFGQGTRLTVV.

This clonotype was observed once. The chain has TRBV7-7 and TRBJ2-3; D is tentatively TRBD1 or TRBD2 (7 bases each). CDR3 length: 15 residues. Germline CDR1 SSHAT, CDR2 FNYEAQ (reference sequence). V was clipped by 5 bases and J by 4 bases, with 16 bases between them. The CDR3 region is CASSPGGGRADTQYF. The CDR3 coding sequence is TGTGCCAGCAGCCCAGGGGGGGGGCGCGCAGATACGCAGTATTTT.